This T cell receptor (beta chain) was observed in a study of T cells in Graves' hyperthyroidism and ophthalmopathy. This clonotype has ten or more counts. These patients, aged 18 to 65, had recently diagnosed hyperthyroidism lasting under 2 months. Patients were excluded for uncontrolled infection, other autoimmune disease, pregnancy or lactation. Authors of the study amplified TCR beta CDR3 regions from RNA transcripts. The primer set for the first-round RT-PCR of the TCR CDR3 was HTBI. TCRdb called the multiplex PCR reads again in MiXCR, with one record for every CDR3 protein. The sample yields 250,000 to 300,000 distinct CDR3 sequences, more than 10% seen once. Trimming removed 5 bases at V and 5 bases at J, with 18 bases between. The CDR3 loop spans 16 amino acids. Per germline, CDR1 MNHNS and CDR2 SASEGT.

V and J are TRBV6-1 and TRBJ2-2; D is possibly TRBD1 (6 bases). The sample consisted of blood. The receptor's source is a woman aged 25 to 39 with Graves' hyperthyroidism that later progressed to Graves' ophthalmopathy. CDR3 residues: CASSHIKGQGTGELFF. CDR3 nucleotide sequence: TGTGCCAGCAGTCATATTAAGGGGCAGGGGACCGGGGAGCTGTTTTTT.